One and the same sample provided the 14 T cell receptor beta chains below, sequenced in a study of tumor-infiltrating lymphocytes in localized non-small cell lung cancer. Generated by immunoSEQ multiplex PCR, the TCRdb table keeps only in-frame clones and is missing some. In the table there are about 12,000 clones, roughly 70% of which are singletons. The sample was uninvolved lung tissue not adjacent to the tumor. Receptors were obtained from a human donor with non-small cell lung cancer.

The chain combines TRBV10-1 with TRBJ2-3, with TRBD2 matching 7 bases. CDR1 and CDR2 (germline): WNHNN, SYGVQD (reference sequence). J lost 5 bases, V lost 2 bases, and 4 bases had no gene match. This CDR3 comprises 14 residues. The CDR3 is CASSESGEIDTQYF. CDR3 in DNA: TGCGCCAGCAGTGAGAGCGGGGAGATAGATACGCAGTATTTT.

The V call is TRBV6-5, the J call TRBJ2-3, with D uncertain. This CDR3 contains 14 residues. Trimming pared 0 bases from V and 3 bases from J, leaving 7 bases between. Germline CDR1 reads MNHEY; CDR2 reads SVGAGI. The CDR3 loop reads CASSYSPDTDTQYF. Here the CDR3 DNA reads TGTGCCAGCAGTTACTCACCCGATACAGATACGCAGTATTTT.

The chain employs TRBV7-2 and TRBJ2-2, with TRBD2 matching 14 bases. The ends lost 3 bases at V and 4 bases at J; junction bases unmatched: 4. CDR1 is SGHTA and CDR2 is FQGNSA in the germline V gene. CDR3 length: 17 amino acids. The CDR3 DNA is TGTGCCAGCAGCTTGACTAGCGGGAGGGCCGGCACCGGGGAGCTGTTTTTT. Encoded protein: CASSLTSGRAGTGELFF.

The chain couples TRBV6-5 to TRBJ1-6; the D gene is possibly TRBD1 (6 bases). The CDR3 runs 13 residues. Trimming removed 6 bases at V and 7 bases at J, with 10 bases between. Germline CDR1 is MNHEY and CDR2 is SVGAGI. The CDR3 loop reads CASRRQENSPLHF. In DNA form, the CDR3 reads TGTGCCAGCAGAAGACAGGAGAATTCACCCCTCCACTTT.

The rearrangement uses TRBV7-8 and TRBJ2-5; D not resolved. Germline-derived CDR1 and CDR2 are SGHVS and FQNEAQ. Trimming shortened V by 7 bases and J by 1 base, and 16 bases separated the two germline ends. CDR3 length: 15 amino acids. In DNA form, the CDR3 reads TGTGCCAGCATCCTCACTGGTGGGCTCCAAGAGACCCAGTACTTC. It yields the protein CASILTGGLQETQYF.

CDR3 nucleotide sequence: TGTGCCACCTTCGGGGCTAGCGGGACCTCCCAAGAGACCCAGTACTTC. This translates into CATFGASGTSQETQYF. The J gene is TRBJ2-5, the V gene TRBV10-3; TRBD2 matches at 9 bases. Germline-derived CDR1 and CDR2 are ENHRY and SYGVKD. CDR3 size: 16 residues. Unmatched junction bases numbered 13, after V lost 10 bases and J lost 1 base.

The chain combines TRBV7-2 with TRBJ2-7, with D perhaps given as TRBD1 or TRBD2 (6 bases each). Trimming stripped 6 bases from V and 0 bases from J, with 15 bases between. CDR3 size: 15 residues. CDR1 and CDR2 from the germline V gene are SGHTA and FQGNSA. The CDR3 loop is CASRQGKGGSYEQYF. The CDR3 DNA sequence: TGTGCCAGCAGACAGGGAAAGGGAGGCTCCTACGAGCAGTACTTC. Filled out from reference TRBV7-2 and TRBJ2-7, the complete variable domain reads GAGVSQSPSNKVTEKGKDVELRCDPISGHTALYWYRQSLGQGLEFLIYFQGNSAPDKSGLPSDRFSAERTGGSVSTLTIQRTQQEDSAVYLCASRQGKGGSYEQYFGPGTRLTVT.

The chain uses TRBV27 and TRBJ2-1, with 8 bases matching TRBD2. This CDR3 is built from 20 residues. The J segment lost 0 bases and the V segment lost 5 bases, leaving 18 bases of the junction unmatched. CDR1 MNHEY and CDR2 SMNVEV come from the germline V gene (reference sequence). The CDR3 is CASSPRGSGTLQRSYNEQFF. In nucleotides, the CDR3 is TGTGCCAGCAGTCCCCGGGGTAGCGGGACACTTCAGCGCTCCTACAATGAGCAGTTCTTC.

The chain links TRBV7-8 to TRBJ2-2, with D possibly matching TRBD2 (6 bases). CDR1 is SGHVS and CDR2 is FQNEAQ in the germline V gene. The CDR3 has 14 amino acids. The V end lost 11 bases, the J end lost 2 bases, and 15 bases lay between the germline ends. CDR3 sequence: CAFGGYLNTGELFF. Here the CDR3 DNA reads TGTGCCTTTGGGGGGTACTTAAACACCGGGGAGCTGTTTTTT.

This clone was observed a few times. The chain carries TRBV9 and TRBJ2-2; D gene ambiguous. V was clipped by 0 bases and J by 5 bases, with 2 bases between them. The length of the CDR3 is 12 residues. The germline V gene encodes CDR1 SGDLS and CDR2 YYNGEE. Here the CDR3 DNA reads TGTGCCAGCAGCGTAGGGACCGGGGAGCTGTTTTTT. As protein: CASSVGTGELFF.

This sequence joins TRBV6-5 and TRBJ2-7; tentatively, D is TRBD1 (6 bases). The ends were cut back, 4 bases at V and 2 bases at J, with 15 bases in the middle. Germline loops: CDR1 MNHEY, CDR2 SVGAGI. The CDR3 is 15 amino acids. The CDR3: CASSWTTGPTYEQYF. Here the CDR3 DNA reads TGTGCCAGCAGTTGGACGACAGGCCCCACCTACGAGCAGTACTTC.

As DNA, the CDR3 is TGTGCCAGCAGCCGCCCGCCCAATGAGCAGTTCTTC. Its protein product is CASSRPPNEQFF. The chain employs TRBV5-4 and TRBJ2-1; D is ambiguous. There are 12 residues in the CDR3. Germline V gene sequence: CDR1 SGHNT, CDR2 YYREEE (reference sequence). Between the trimmed V and J ends, which lost 4 bases and 6 bases, there was a span of 8 bases.

This chain uses TRBV5-4 with TRBJ1-5; TRBD1 aligns across 7 bases. The CDR3 loop spans 13 amino acids. V lost 3 bases and J lost 9; bases outside the gene matches: 6. Germline CDR1 is SGHNT and CDR2 is YYREEE (reference sequence). The CDR3 loop reads CASSSTGDGPQHF. CDR3 sequence (DNA): TGTGCCAGCAGCTCCACAGGGGATGGGCCCCAGCATTTT.

The chain links TRBV7-9 to TRBJ1-2, with 7 bases matching TRBD1. Germline values: CDR1 SEHNR, CDR2 FQNEAQ (reference sequence). CDR3 length: 14 amino acids. V dropped 4 bases and J dropped 2; count of bases not matched to a gene: 4. The CDR3 is CASSSGTVNYGYTF. CDR3 DNA: TGTGCCAGCAGCTCGGGGACAGTCAACTATGGCTACACCTTC. The entire variable domain, with the rest obtained from reference TRBV7-9 and TRBJ1-2, is as follows: DTGVSQNPRHKITKRGQNVTFRCDPISEHNRLYWYRQTLGQGPEFLTYFQNEAQLEKSRLLSDRFSAERPKGSFSTLEIQRTEQGDSAMYLCASSSGTVNYGYTFGSGTRLTVV.